A selection of T cell receptor beta chains follows, all from one sample in a study of cytomegalovirus exposure and HLA in healthy donors. The data were produced by immunoSEQ multiplex PCR, yet TCRdb's version contains in-frame clones alone and is incomplete. The sample consists of about 62,000 clones, 85% to 95% of them appearing once. The sequenced sample was PBMCs. The receptors come from a woman aged 18-35 years in good health and CMV-seropositive. Each CDR3 is given with its conserved first and last residue. A D gene is named only where the DNA matches it firmly. Part of the rows lack a size; the others show once, few, many or a class for expanded clones.

J: TRBJ2-5; size: -; D: -; V: TRBV9; CDR3: CASSGGQTKTQYF; DNA: TGTGCCAGCAGCGGAGGACAGACAAAGACCCAGTACTTC
J: TRBJ1-2; size: -; D: TRBD1; V: TRBV28; CDR3: CASSPAGQGNYGYTF; DNA: TGTGCCAGCAGTCCCGCGGGACAGGGGAACTATGGCTACACCTTC
J: TRBJ2-1; size: -; D: TRBD1; V: TRBV2; CDR3: CASSRQGQVYNEQFF; DNA: TGTGCCAGCAGCAGACAGGGACAAGTGTACAATGAGCAGTTCTTC
J: TRBJ2-7; size: -; D: -; V: TRBV6-5; CDR3: CASGPYRREQYF; DNA: TGTGCCAGCGGGCCATATCGTCGGGAGCAGTACTTC
J: TRBJ2-1; size: -; D: TRBD2; V: TRBV5-1; CDR3: CASSSTSGGRNEQFF; DNA: TGCGCCAGCAGCTCAACTAGCGGGGGTCGGAATGAGCAGTTCTTC
J: TRBJ2-7; size: -; D: -; V: TRBV2; CDR3: CASSLGLSEQYF; DNA: TGTGCCAGCAGTCTCGGACTGTCGGAGCAGTACTTC
J: TRBJ1-5; size: -; D: -; V: TRBV5-8; CDR3: CASSLRGRVHQPQHF; DNA: TGTGCCAGCAGCTTGAGAGGCCGAGTACATCAGCCCCAGCATTTT
J: TRBJ1-1; size: -; D: TRBD1; V: TRBV19; CDR3: CASSFWTGIDTEAFF; DNA: TGTGCCAGTAGTTTCTGGACAGGTATCGACACTGAAGCTTTCTTT
J: TRBJ1-2; size: -; D: -; V: TRBV9; CDR3: CASSVRDGGTSNYGYTF; DNA: TGTGCCAGCAGCGTAAGGGATGGGGGCACGTCTAACTATGGCTACACCTTC
J: TRBJ1-5; size: -; D: -; V: TRBV19; CDR3: CASSIEAGKPQHF; DNA: TGTGCCAGTAGTATAGAGGCGGGGAAGCCCCAGCATTTT
J: TRBJ1-1; size: -; D: -; V: TRBV6-6; CDR3: CASRQGNTEAFF; DNA: TGTGCCAGCAGGCAGGGTAACACTGAAGCTTTCTTT
J: TRBJ2-2; size: medium-sized; D: TRBD2; V: TRBV29-1; CDR3: CSVRRGGDTGELFF; DNA: TGCAGCGTTCGGAGGGGAGGGGACACCGGGGAGCTGTTTTTT
J: TRBJ1-2; size: -; D: TRBD1; V: TRBV6-5; CDR3: CANKTDRGGWGYTF; DNA: TGTGCCAACAAAACCGACAGGGGTGGTTGGGGCTACACCTTC
J: TRBJ2-3; size: -; D: TRBD2; V: TRBV7-2; CDR3: CASSLGAGGGLDTQYF; DNA: TGTGCCAGCAGCTTAGGGGCCGGCGGGGGGCTCGATACGCAGTATTTT
J: TRBJ2-7; size: once; D: TRBD1; V: TRBV2; CDR3: CASSERTGFYEQYF; DNA: TGTGCCAGCAGTGAAAGGACAGGATTCTACGAGCAGTACTTC
J: TRBJ1-5; size: -; D: -; V: TRBV6-5; CDR3: CASSTSIDQPQHF; DNA: TGTGCCAGCAGTACTAGTATAGATCAGCCCCAGCATTTT
J: TRBJ2-1; size: -; D: TRBD2; V: TRBV27; CDR3: CASRNQGLAGYNEQFF; DNA: TGTGCCAGCAGGAACCAAGGACTAGCGGGGTACAATGAGCAGTTCTTC
J: TRBJ2-1; size: -; D: -; V: TRBV7-9; CDR3: CASSRPGLSGLNEQFF; DNA: TGTGCCAGCAGTAGACCGGGACTCTCCGGACTCAATGAGCAGTTCTTC
J: TRBJ1-3; size: -; D: -; V: TRBV27; CDR3: CASSYRDGNTIYF; DNA: TGTGCCAGCAGTTACAGGGACGGAAACACCATATATTTT
J: TRBJ1-2; size: -; D: TRBD1; V: TRBV10-3; CDR3: CAIRRTGRTYGYTF; DNA: TGTGCCATCAGGCGGACAGGCCGAACCTATGGCTACACCTTC
J: TRBJ2-5; size: -; D: -; V: TRBV6-5; CDR3: CASSRSPGVETQYF; DNA: TGTGCCAGCAGCCGAAGTCCAGGGGTAGAGACCCAGTACTTC
J: TRBJ2-3; size: -; D: TRBD2; V: TRBV2; CDR3: CASRSESSGSTDTQYF; DNA: TGTGCCAGCAGGTCCGAATCTAGCGGGAGCACAGATACGCAGTATTTT